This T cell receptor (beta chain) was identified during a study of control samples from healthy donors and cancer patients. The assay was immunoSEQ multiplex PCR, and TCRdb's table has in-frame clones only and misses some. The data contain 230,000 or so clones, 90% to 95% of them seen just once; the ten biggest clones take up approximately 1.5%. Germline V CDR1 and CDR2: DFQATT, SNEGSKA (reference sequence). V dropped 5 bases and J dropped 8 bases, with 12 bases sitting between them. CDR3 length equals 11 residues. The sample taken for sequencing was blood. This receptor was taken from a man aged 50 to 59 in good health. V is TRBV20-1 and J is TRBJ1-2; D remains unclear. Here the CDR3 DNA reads TGCAGTGCTCTGGACCTGGGAGGCTACACCTTC. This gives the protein CSALDLGGYTF.